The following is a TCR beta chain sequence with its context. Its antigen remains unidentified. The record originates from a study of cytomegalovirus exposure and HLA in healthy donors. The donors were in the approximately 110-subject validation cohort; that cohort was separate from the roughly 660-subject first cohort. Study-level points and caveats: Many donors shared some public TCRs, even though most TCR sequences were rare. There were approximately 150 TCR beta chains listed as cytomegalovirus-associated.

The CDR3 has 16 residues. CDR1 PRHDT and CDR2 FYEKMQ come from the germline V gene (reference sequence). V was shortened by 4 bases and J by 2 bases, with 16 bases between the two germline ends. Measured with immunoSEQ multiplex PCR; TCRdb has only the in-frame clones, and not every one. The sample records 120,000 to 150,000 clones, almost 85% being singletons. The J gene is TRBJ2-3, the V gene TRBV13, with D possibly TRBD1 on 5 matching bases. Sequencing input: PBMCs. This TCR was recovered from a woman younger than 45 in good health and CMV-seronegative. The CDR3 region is CASSSGPQGYTDTQYF. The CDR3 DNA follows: TGTGCCAGCAGCTCAGGCCCCCAGGGATACACAGATACGCAGTATTTT. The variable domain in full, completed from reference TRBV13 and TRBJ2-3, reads AAGVIQSPRHLIKEKRETATLKCYPIPRHDTVYWYQQGPGQDPQFLISFYEKMQSDKGSIPDRFSAQQFSDYHSELNMSSLELGDSALYFCASSSGPQGYTDTQYFGPGTRLTVL.